This T cell receptor beta chain was recovered during a study of blood T cell repertoires in COVID-19. Sequenced by immunoSEQ multiplex PCR; TCRdb stores in-frame clones only, minus some. The sample lists a few hundred thousand clones; approximately 87% were seen once. This clone showed up just a few times. The germline V gene encodes CDR1 SGHDT and CDR2 YYEEEE. The CDR3 extends over 13 amino acids. The V gene lost 3 bases and the J gene lost 3 bases, with 9 bases spanning the gap. This chain links TRBV5-6 with TRBJ1-1, with unresolved D. Material: peripheral blood. The sequence came from a woman in her forties or fifties with acute or convalescent COVID-19. The CDR3 nucleotides read TGTGCCAGCAGCTCAGGATCCTACACTGAAGCTTTCTTT. This gives the protein CASSSGSYTEAFF.